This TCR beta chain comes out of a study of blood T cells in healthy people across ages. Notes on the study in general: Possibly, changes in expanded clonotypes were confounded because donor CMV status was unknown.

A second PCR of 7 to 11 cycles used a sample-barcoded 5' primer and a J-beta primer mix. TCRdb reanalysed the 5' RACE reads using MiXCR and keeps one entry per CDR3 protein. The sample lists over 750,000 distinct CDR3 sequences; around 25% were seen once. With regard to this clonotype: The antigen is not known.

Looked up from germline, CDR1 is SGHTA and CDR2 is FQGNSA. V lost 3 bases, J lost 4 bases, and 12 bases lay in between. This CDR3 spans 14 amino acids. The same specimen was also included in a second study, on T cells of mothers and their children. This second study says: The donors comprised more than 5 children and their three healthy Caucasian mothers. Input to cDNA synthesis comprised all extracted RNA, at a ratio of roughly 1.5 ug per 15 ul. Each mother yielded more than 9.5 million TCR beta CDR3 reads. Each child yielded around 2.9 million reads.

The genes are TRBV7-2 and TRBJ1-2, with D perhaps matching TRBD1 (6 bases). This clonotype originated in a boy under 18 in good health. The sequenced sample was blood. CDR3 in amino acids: CASSFGGVGYGYTF. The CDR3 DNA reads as TGTGCCAGCAGCTTTGGGGGCGTGGGCTATGGCTACACCTTC.